This TCR beta chain was observed in a study of blood T cell repertoires in COVID-19 (dated by TCRdb to between 2020 and 2021). With regard to the full study: Samples covering the acute and convalescent phases of COVID-19 were provided by collaborators in the United States, Italy and Spain. The material from the prospective study consisted of cDNA or gDNA derived from T cells, B-cell-depleted T cells, or PBMCs. Subjects who had been exposed to COVID-19, were actively infected with it, or had recovered from it provided the deeply sampled blood TCRbeta repertoires that made up the dataset. A freely available public database, intended as a resource for researchers studying the immune response to SARS-CoV-2, is where the repertoires were released. The samples were drawn from the first 160 participants of the ongoing ImmuneRACE study and from 950 to 1,500 subjects provided by 6 global collaborators. A de-identified subject ID, COVID-19 status, age in years and sex were almost always included in the sample metadata. Where HLA class I and class II types were available, the types were taken from metadata supplied by the sample provider, not from assay-based typing. Results and caveats for the whole study, not just this receptor: How much clinical and demographic metadata was included differed by source and by participant, and the metadata was provided uncurated.

Concerning this clone: This receptor's antigen is unknown. No qualities accompany the bases; no much larger clone lies one base away.

TCRbeta CDR3 regions were amplified from genomic DNA using the immunoSEQ Assay, a bias-controlled multiplex PCR. In the paper's pipeline: Within the assay, amplification of reference gene primers was used to estimate how many nucleated cells each sample contained. Sequence reads were collapsed and filtered to measure the absolute abundance of every unique TCRbeta CDR3 rearrangement. For each sample, productive Simpson clonality was calculated by taking the square root of Simpson's diversity index across productive rearrangements. TCRdb obtained this table from immuneACCESS and retained in-frame rearrangements with V and J assigned. These tables miss some clones; where compared with another copy, unresolved V genes account for less than half of the shortfall, and the remainder is unexplained. Clonal size and the V and J genes are those of that table, whereas D and trimming came from the DNA. A total of hundreds of thousands of clones appear in this sample, 65% to 90% of them only once. About 6% of the sample goes to the ten largest clones.

Each collaborating institution followed its own protocols to collect whole blood in K2EDTA tubes. For TCRbeta analysis, collaborator samples were shipped as frozen whole blood, as isolated PBMCs, or as DNA extracted from either sample type. The CDR3 starts with the cysteine, ends with the phenylalanine, and has 15 residues. The kept DNA is CDR3 alone, 45 bases in frame from the first base. Via the germline V gene, CDR1 is SGDLS and CDR2 YYNGEE. V and J are truncated by 0 bases and 7 bases respectively, leaving an intervening sequence of 16 bases. The chain uses TRBV9 and TRBJ1-2; the D gene is perhaps TRBD1, on 5 matching bases. The source is a man older than 75 with acute or convalescent COVID-19. Sequenced sample: peripheral blood. The nucleotide sequence reads TGTGCCAGCAGCGTAGACCGGTGGGGAGGGGCTGGCTACACCTTC. It translates to CASSVDRWGGAGYTF.